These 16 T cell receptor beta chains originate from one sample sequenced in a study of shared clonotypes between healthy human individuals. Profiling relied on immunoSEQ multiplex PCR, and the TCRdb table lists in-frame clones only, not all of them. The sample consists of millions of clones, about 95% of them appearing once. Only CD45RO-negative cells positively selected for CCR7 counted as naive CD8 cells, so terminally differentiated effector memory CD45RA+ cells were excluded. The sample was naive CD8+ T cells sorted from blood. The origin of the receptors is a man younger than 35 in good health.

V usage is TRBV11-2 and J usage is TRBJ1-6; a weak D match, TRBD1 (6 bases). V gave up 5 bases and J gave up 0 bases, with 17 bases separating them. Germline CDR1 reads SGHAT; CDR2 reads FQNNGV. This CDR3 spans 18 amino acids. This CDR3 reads CASSETGLLSSYNSPLHF. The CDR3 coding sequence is TGTGCCAGCAGCGAGACAGGACTTCTTAGCTCCTATAATTCACCCCTCCACTTT.

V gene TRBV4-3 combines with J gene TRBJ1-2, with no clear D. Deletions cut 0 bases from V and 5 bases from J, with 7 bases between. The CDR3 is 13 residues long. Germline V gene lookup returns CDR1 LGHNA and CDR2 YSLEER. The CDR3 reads CASSQDWVYGYTF. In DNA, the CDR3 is TGCGCCAGCAGCCAAGATTGGGTATATGGCTACACCTTC.

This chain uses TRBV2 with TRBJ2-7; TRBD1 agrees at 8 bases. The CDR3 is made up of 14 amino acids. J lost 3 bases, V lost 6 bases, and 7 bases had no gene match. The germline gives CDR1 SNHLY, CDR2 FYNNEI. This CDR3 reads CASSLRDRLYEQYF. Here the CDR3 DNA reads TGTGCCAGCAGCCTCCGGGACAGGCTCTACGAGCAGTACTTC.

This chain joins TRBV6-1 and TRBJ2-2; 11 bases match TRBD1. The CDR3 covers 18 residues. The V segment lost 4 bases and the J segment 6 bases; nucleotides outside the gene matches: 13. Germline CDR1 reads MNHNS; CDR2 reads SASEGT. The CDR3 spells CASSAPAGTGGVSGELFF. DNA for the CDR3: TGTGCCAGCAGTGCCCCGGCCGGGACAGGGGGGGTGTCCGGGGAGCTGTTTTTT.

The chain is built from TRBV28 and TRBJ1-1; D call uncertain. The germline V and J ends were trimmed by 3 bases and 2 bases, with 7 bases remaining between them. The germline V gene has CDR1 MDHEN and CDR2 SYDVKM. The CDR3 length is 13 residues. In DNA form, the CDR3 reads TGTGCCAGCAGTTTTAACTATAACACTGAAGCTTTCTTT. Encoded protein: CASSFNYNTEAFF.

CDR3 region: CASSELGGPDNEQFF. CDR3 nucleotide sequence: TGCGCCAGCAGTGAGTTGGGGGGGCCGGACAATGAGCAGTTCTTC. The V call is TRBV10-1, the J call TRBJ2-1, with D possibly matching TRBD2 (7 bases). With 1 base removed from V and 5 bases from J, the gap between germline ends came to 12 bases. Per the germline V gene, CDR1 is WNHNN and CDR2 is SYGVQD (reference sequence). The CDR3 length is 15 residues.

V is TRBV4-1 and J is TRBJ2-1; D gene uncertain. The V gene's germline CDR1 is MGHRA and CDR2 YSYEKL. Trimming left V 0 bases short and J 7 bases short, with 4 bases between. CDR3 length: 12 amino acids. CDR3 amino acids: CASSQERNEQFF. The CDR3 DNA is TGCGCCAGCAGCCAAGAAAGAAATGAGCAGTTCTTC.

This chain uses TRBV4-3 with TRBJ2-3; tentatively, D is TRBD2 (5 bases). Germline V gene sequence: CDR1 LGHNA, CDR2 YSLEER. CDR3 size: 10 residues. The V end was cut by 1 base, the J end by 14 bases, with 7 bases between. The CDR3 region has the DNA TGCGCCAGCAGCCAAGGACGGGGGTATTTT. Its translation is CASSQGRGYF.

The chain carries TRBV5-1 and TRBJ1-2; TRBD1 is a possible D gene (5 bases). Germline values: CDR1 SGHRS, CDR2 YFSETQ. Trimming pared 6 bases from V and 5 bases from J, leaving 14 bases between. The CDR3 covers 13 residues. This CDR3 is CASTPGTLYGYTF. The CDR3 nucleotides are TGCGCCAGCACCCCCGGGACCCTTTATGGCTACACCTTC.

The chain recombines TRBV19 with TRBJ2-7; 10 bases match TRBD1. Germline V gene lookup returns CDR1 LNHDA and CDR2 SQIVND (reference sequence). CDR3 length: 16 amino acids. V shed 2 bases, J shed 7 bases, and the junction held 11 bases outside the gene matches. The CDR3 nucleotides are TGTGCCAGTAGTATACCGAGACAGGGGGCCGATTTGGAGCAGTACTTC. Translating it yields CASSIPRQGADLEQYF. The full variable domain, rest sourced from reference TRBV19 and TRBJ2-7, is DGGITQSPKYLFRKEGQNVTLSCEQNLNHDAMYWYRQDPGQGLRLIYYSQIVNDFQKGDIAEGYSVSREKKESFPLTVTSAQKNPTAFYLCASSIPRQGADLEQYFGPGTRLTVT.

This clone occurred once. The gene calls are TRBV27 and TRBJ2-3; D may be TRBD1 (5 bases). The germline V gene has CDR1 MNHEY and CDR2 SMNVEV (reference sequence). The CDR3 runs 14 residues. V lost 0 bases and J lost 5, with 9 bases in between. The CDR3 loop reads CASSLSAQGDTQYF. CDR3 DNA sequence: TGTGCCAGCAGTTTATCGGCGCAGGGAGATACGCAGTATTTT.

CDR3 in DNA: TGTGCCAGCAGTGAAGCACTATACAATGAGCAGTTCTTC. Translating gives CASSEALYNEQFF. The chain joins TRBV25-1 to TRBJ2-1; D uncertain. V was shortened by 2 bases and J by 4 bases, with 6 bases between the two germline ends. Germline CDR1 MGHDK, CDR2 SYGVNS. The CDR3 contains 13 residues.

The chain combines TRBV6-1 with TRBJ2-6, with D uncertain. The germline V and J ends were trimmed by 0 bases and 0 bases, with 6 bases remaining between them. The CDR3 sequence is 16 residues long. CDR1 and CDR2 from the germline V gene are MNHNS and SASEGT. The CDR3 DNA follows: TGTGCCAGCAGTGAAGCGATGGTCTCTGGGGCCAACGTCCTGACTTTC. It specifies CASSEAMVSGANVLTF.

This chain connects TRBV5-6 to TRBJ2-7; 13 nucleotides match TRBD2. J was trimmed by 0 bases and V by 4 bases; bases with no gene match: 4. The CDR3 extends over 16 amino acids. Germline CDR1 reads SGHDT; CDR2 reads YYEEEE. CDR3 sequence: CASSPGLAGDSYEQYF. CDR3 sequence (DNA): TGTGCCAGCAGCCCCGGACTAGCGGGGGACTCCTACGAGCAGTACTTC.

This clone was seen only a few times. The CDR3 sequence: CASRLLGSTEAFF. The CDR3 DNA reads as TGTGCCAGCCGACTCCTGGGGTCCACTGAAGCTTTCTTT. This chain links TRBV7-9 with TRBJ1-1; no firm D call. Germline V CDR1 and CDR2: SEHNR, FQNEAQ (reference sequence). The CDR3 is made up of 13 amino acids. V was cut by 8 bases and J by 4 bases, with 14 bases left in between. The full variable domain, with the rest looked up from reference TRBV7-9 and TRBJ1-1, is DTGVSQNPRHKITKRGQNVTFRCDPISEHNRLYWYRQTLGQGPEFLTYFQNEAQLEKSRLLSDRFSAERPKGSFSTLEIQRTEQGDSAMYLCASRLLGSTEAFFGQGTRLTVV.

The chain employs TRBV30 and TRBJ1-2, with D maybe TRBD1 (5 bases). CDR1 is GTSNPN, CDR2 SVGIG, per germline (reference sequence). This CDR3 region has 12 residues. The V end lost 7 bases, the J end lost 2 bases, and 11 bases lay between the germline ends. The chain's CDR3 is CAFPGGNYGYTF. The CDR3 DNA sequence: TGTGCCTTTCCCGGGGGGAACTATGGCTACACCTTC.